Presented here are 20 T cell receptor beta chains from one specimen sequenced in a study of blood T cells in healthy people across ages. Then a second PCR, running roughly 7 to 11 cycles, was carried out with a sample-barcoded 5' primer and a J-beta primer mix. MiXCR was run by TCRdb on the 5' RACE reads, yielding one entry per CDR3 protein. The data hold around 990,000 distinct CDR3 sequences, with around two fifths observed a single time. The sample was blood. These receptors all stem from a man younger than 35 in good health.

This clonotype appeared a few times. The chain couples TRBV5-1 to TRBJ2-3, with D perhaps TRBD1 or TRBD2 (6 bases each). The CDR3 contains 14 residues. Germline CDR1 SGHRS, CDR2 YFSETQ. V lost 5 bases, J lost 4 bases, and 14 bases lay in between. This CDR3 reads CASRSEGGADTQYF. The CDR3 nucleotides read TGCGCCAGCAGGAGTGAGGGGGGCGCAGATACGCAGTATTTT.

The chain is built from TRBV5-1 and TRBJ2-1; D remains ambiguous. This CDR3 comprises 14 residues. With 2 bases removed from V and 4 bases from J, the gap between germline ends came to 10 bases. Germline loops: CDR1 SGHRS, CDR2 YFSETQ. The CDR3 DNA follows: TGCGCCAGCAGCTTCGAGTCTGAATACAATGAGCAGTTCTTC. Its protein is CASSFESEYNEQFF.

V and J are TRBV5-6 and TRBJ2-1; D is unclear. The CDR3 covers 14 residues. Germline loops: CDR1 SGHDT, CDR2 YYEEEE. Trimming took off 1 base at V and 3 bases at J, with 8 bases between the two ends. The CDR3 bases are TGTGCCAGCAGCTTGCCTTCCGGCTACAATGAGCAGTTCTTC. It is translated as CASSLPSGYNEQFF.

In the case of this clonotype: The junction does not match germline at one end; this may be a read error. The genes are TRBV7-9 and TRBJ1-4; D is possibly TRBD1 (6 bases). This CDR3 is built from 17 residues. Germline CDR1 reads SEHNR; CDR2 reads FQNEAQ (reference sequence). The CDR3 nucleotides read TGTGTCAGCAGCTATAAAACCACAGGGCGAGAAGGTGAAAAACTGTTTTTT. Protein product: CVSSYKTTGREGEKLFF.

The chain combines TRBV2 with TRBJ2-1; TRBD2 might be the D (7 bases). This CDR3 region has 15 residues. The germline CDR1 and CDR2 sequences are SNHLY and FYNNEI. V gave up 6 bases and J gave up 5 bases, with 17 bases separating them. The CDR3 region is CASRVPGGGHNEQFF. As DNA, the CDR3 is TGTGCCAGCAGAGTTCCGGGGGGCGGGCACAATGAGCAGTTCTTC. The full variable domain, rest sourced from reference TRBV2 and TRBJ2-1, is EPEVTQTPSHQVTQMGQEVILRCVPISNHLYFYWYRQILGQKVEFLVSFYNNEISEKSEIFDDQFSVERPDGSNFTLKIRSTKLEDSAMYFCASRVPGGGHNEQFFGPGTRLTVL.

The chain carries TRBV11-2 and TRBJ2-1; D is unclear. The CDR3 is 15 residues long. Germline CDR1 is SGHAT and CDR2 is FQNNGV. With 3 bases removed from V and 8 bases from J, the gap between germline ends came to 17 bases. The CDR3 DNA sequence: TGTGCCAGCAGCTTCGTAAGTCTCCCCTGGGATGAGCAGTTCTTC. As protein: CASSFVSLPWDEQFF.

The chain links TRBV27 to TRBJ2-1; the D is unclear. Trimming took 3 bases from V and 5 from J, leaving 8 bases between them. In germline, CDR1 is MNHEY, CDR2 SMNVEV (reference sequence). CDR3 length equals 13 residues. In DNA form, the CDR3 reads TGTGCCAGCAGTTTTTACCCAGACAATGAGCAGTTCTTC. Translating it yields CASSFYPDNEQFF.

V is TRBV25-1 and J is TRBJ2-2; the D gene is possibly TRBD2 (5 bases). In germline, CDR1 is MGHDK, CDR2 SYGVNS. The CDR3 is 16 residues long. Between the trimmed V and J ends, which lost 3 bases and 6 bases, there was a span of 17 bases. CDR3 sequence (DNA): TGTGCCAGCAGTGATTTGATCCGTGCCGGGGCCGGGGAGCTGTTTTTT. This codes for CASSDLIRAGAGELFF.

The chain links TRBV13 to TRBJ1-4, with D possibly matching TRBD1 (5 bases). CDR1 and CDR2 (germline): PRHDT, FYEKMQ (reference sequence). The CDR3 covers 17 residues. Trimming removed 0 bases from V and 3 bases from J, with 14 bases in between. CDR3 in amino acids: CASSLGRRQGPNEKLFF. The CDR3 DNA reads as TGTGCCAGCAGCTTAGGGAGGAGGCAGGGACCTAATGAAAAACTGTTTTTT.

The rearrangement joins TRBV9 to TRBJ2-3, with D perhaps TRBD1 (5 bases). CDR3 length equals 16 residues. V was shortened by 0 bases and J by 0 bases, with 11 bases between the two germline ends. Germline CDR1 SGDLS, CDR2 YYNGEE. This chain's CDR3 is CASSVAGAGSTDTQYF. The CDR3 DNA reads as TGTGCCAGCAGCGTAGCTGGGGCAGGGAGCACAGATACGCAGTATTTT.

The V gene is TRBV6-5, the J gene TRBJ2-3; D gene uncertain. V was cut by 0 bases and J by 5 bases, with 12 bases left in between. This CDR3 is 15 amino acids long. The germline gives CDR1 MNHEY, CDR2 SVGAGI. This CDR3 reads CASSYSPRIVDTQYF. The CDR3 bases are TGTGCCAGCAGTTACTCGCCTAGGATCGTAGATACGCAGTATTTT.

This clonotype was observed a handful of times. The CDR3 DNA reads as TGTGCCAGCAGTGAACACAGGGGAAGCTCCTACAATGAGCAGTTCTTC. It yields the protein CASSEHRGSSYNEQFF. This chain uses TRBV25-1 with TRBJ2-1, with 7 bases aligning to TRBD1. Trimming cost V 2 bases and J 0 bases; bases outside gene matches: 4. CDR3 size: 16 residues. Per the germline V gene, CDR1 is MGHDK and CDR2 is SYGVNS.

J is TRBJ2-2 and V is TRBV7-2; 9 bases are shared with TRBD1. The ends lost 6 bases at V and 6 bases at J; junction bases unmatched: 2. The CDR3 extends over 13 amino acids. Germline V gene lookup returns CDR1 SGHTA and CDR2 FQGNSA. The CDR3 nucleotides are TGTGCCAGCAGTCGGACAGGGGCCGGGGAGCTGTTTTTT. Residues: CASSRTGAGELFF.

The gene calls are TRBV20-1 and TRBJ1-4; 7 bases are a match to TRBD1. With V trimmed by 0 bases and J by 9 bases, 10 bases remained unmatched. Germline V gives CDR1 DFQATT, CDR2 SNEGSKA (reference sequence). The CDR3 loop spans 15 amino acids. The CDR3 DNA reads TGCAGTGCTAGAGATCGCGACAGGGCGGGGAAAAAACTGTTTTTT. Translation gives CSARDRDRAGKKLFF.

The chain carries TRBV4-3 and TRBJ2-3, with 8 bases aligning to TRBD2. The CDR3 is 16 residues long. Germline trimming cut 0 bases from V and 5 bases from J; bases unmatched to any gene: 7. Germline V gene sequence: CDR1 LGHNA, CDR2 YSLEER. CDR3 residues: CASSQDRQAGEDTQYF. The CDR3 coding sequence is TGCGCCAGCAGCCAAGATCGACAAGCGGGGGAAGATACGCAGTATTTT.

The CDR3 bases are TGTGCCACAAGGGGGGGACACATGAACACTGAAGCTTTCTTT. It specifies CATRGGHMNTEAFF. This chain links TRBV7-2 with TRBJ1-1, with D possibly TRBD1 on 6 matching bases. The germline gives CDR1 SGHTA, CDR2 FQGNSA. Between the trimmed V and J ends, which lost 10 bases and 0 bases, there was a span of 15 bases. The length of the CDR3 is 14 residues.

The chain links TRBV9 to TRBJ2-1; TRBD2 aligns across 7 bases. J lost 4 bases, V lost 4 bases, and 14 bases had no gene match. Per the germline V gene, CDR1 is SGDLS and CDR2 is YYNGEE. This CDR3 is 17 amino acids long. The CDR3 sequence: CASSFSVGNGGYNEQFF. The CDR3 region has the DNA TGTGCCAGCAGCTTCAGCGTAGGTAACGGGGGGTACAATGAGCAGTTCTTC. Looking up the rest from reference TRBV9 and TRBJ2-1 gives the full variable domain: DSGVTQTPKHLITATGQRVTLRCSPRSGDLSVYWYQQSLDQGLQFLIQYYNGEERAKGNILERFSAQQFPDLHSELNLSSLELGDSALYFCASSFSVGNGGYNEQFFGPGTRLTVL.

V usage is TRBV7-9 and J usage is TRBJ2-2; the match to TRBD1 covers 8 bases. The CDR3 is 17 residues long. V lost 5 bases to trimming and J lost 0 bases; unmatched junction nucleotides: 8. In germline, CDR1 is SEHNR, CDR2 FQNEAQ (reference sequence). CDR3 sequence: CASSPNWTGPNTGELFF. In DNA, the CDR3 is TGTGCCAGCAGCCCAAACTGGACAGGGCCGAACACCGGGGAGCTGTTTTTT.

This clonotype was counted a few times. This sequence joins TRBV29-1 and TRBJ1-5; D is possibly TRBD1 (5 bases). Trimming shortened V by 5 bases and J by 6 bases, and 11 bases separated the two germline ends. The germline V gene encodes CDR1 SQVTM and CDR2 ANQGSEA. The CDR3 is 12 amino acids. The CDR3 loop is CSVRQPGQPQHF. CDR3 DNA: TGCAGCGTTCGACAGCCAGGTCAGCCCCAGCATTTT.

There are a few counts of this clonotype. This rearrangement joins TRBV7-9 to TRBJ1-4; 7 bases fit TRBD1. From germline, CDR1 is SEHNR and CDR2 FQNEAQ (reference sequence). This CDR3 comprises 15 residues. V trimming: 11 bases; J trimming: 0 bases; junction bases outside the gene matches: 9. CDR3 loop: CAGGGDRATNEKLFF. Here the CDR3 DNA reads TGTGCCGGCGGGGGGGACAGAGCAACTAATGAAAAACTGTTTTTT.